These 9 T cell receptor beta chains originate from one sample sequenced in a study of blood T cells in healthy people across ages. For the second PCR, which ran for 7 to 11 cycles, a sample-barcoded 5' primer and a J-beta primer mix were used. Using its own MiXCR run on the 5' RACE reads, TCRdb lists one record per CDR3 protein. The data show hundreds of thousands of distinct CDR3 sequences, more than 45% seen once. Sequencing was performed on blood. The receptors stem from a woman of 80 years or more in good health.

A few counts support this clonotype. The chain has TRBV2 and TRBJ2-3, with a possible D match to TRBD1 (5 bases). From germline, CDR1 is SNHLY and CDR2 FYNNEI. The CDR3 is 14 residues long. V lost 6 bases to trimming and J lost 9 bases, with 19 bases between them. DNA for the CDR3: TGTGCCAGCAGAGGTTCGGAGCAGGGATCGACGCAGTATTTT. Its protein product is CASRGSEQGSTQYF. Variable domain in full (rest from reference TRBV2 and TRBJ2-3): EPEVTQTPSHQVTQMGQEVILRCVPISNHLYFYWYRQILGQKVEFLVSFYNNEISEKSEIFDDQFSVERPDGSNFTLKIRSTKLEDSAMYFCASRGSEQGSTQYFGPGTRLTVL.

This clonotype was observed a handful of times. The chain links TRBV10-3 to TRBJ1-2; TRBD1 agrees at 7 bases. Germline CDR1 is ENHRY and CDR2 is SYGVKD. J was trimmed by 3 bases and V by 8 bases; bases with no gene match: 9. The CDR3 is 14 amino acids. The CDR3 DNA is TGTGCCATCTGCGACAGGGTAGACGACTATGGCTACACCTTC. Its protein is CAICDRVDDYGYTF.

This clonotype showed up just a few times. The chain carries TRBV18 and TRBJ2-6, with TRBD1 identical over 9 bases. Germline CDR1 KGHSH, CDR2 LQKENI. CDR3 length: 19 amino acids. Trimming took 3 bases from V and 4 from J; bases not matched to a gene: 13. CDR3 protein: CASSPSFPGTGTGANVLTF. The CDR3 DNA follows: TGTGCCAGCTCACCTTCATTTCCCGGGACAGGGACGGGGGCCAACGTCCTGACTTTC.

This clonotype was seen a handful of times. The rearrangement links TRBV4-1 to TRBJ1-4; D is uncertain. CDR3 length: 13 residues. CDR1 MGHRA and CDR2 YSYEKL come from the germline V gene. The V end lost 4 bases, the J end lost 10 bases, and 13 bases lay between the germline ends. CDR3 in DNA: TGCGCCAGCAGCCGAGAGGGAGAAGGAAAACTGTTTTTT. As protein: CASSREGEGKLFF.

This clonotype was seen a handful of times. At one boundary the junction diverges from the germline segment, which might be a read error. The chain combines TRBV5-1 with TRBJ2-1; 11 bases are a match to TRBD2. The length of the CDR3 is 15 residues. Germline V gives CDR1 SGHRS, CDR2 YFSETQ. The CDR3 DNA reads TGCGCCAGCAGCACGACTAGCGGGACTTACAGTGAGCAGTTCTTC. Translated: CASSTTSGTYSEQFF. Looking up the rest from reference TRBV5-1 and TRBJ2-1 gives the full variable domain: KAGVTQTPRYLIKTRGQQVTLSCSPISGHRSVSWYQQTPGQGLQFLFEYFSETQRNKGNFPGRFSGRQFSNSRSEMNVSTLELGDSALYLCASSTTSGTYSEQFFGPGTRLTVL.

This clonotype has at least ten counts. The chain combines TRBV6-2 or TRBV6-3 with TRBJ1-1; D is perhaps TRBD1 (6 bases). Germline loops: CDR1 MNHEY, CDR2 SVGEGT. The CDR3 is made up of 13 amino acids. The V gene lost 7 bases and the J gene lost 5 bases, with 14 bases spanning the gap. CDR3 nucleotide sequence: TGTGCCAGCAACTTACAGGGCTCGACTGAAGCTTTCTTT. Translation: CASNLQGSTEAFF.

Concerning this clonotype itself: A much larger clone sits a single nucleotide away, making a read error possible. The V call is TRBV7-2, the J call TRBJ2-1; D possibly corresponds to TRBD1 (6 bases). Germline V lookup: CDR1 SGHTA, CDR2 FQGNSA. Trimming cost V 2 bases and J 6 bases, with 17 bases left between them. The CDR3 runs to 16 residues. CDR3 DNA: TGTGCCAGCAGCTTACGTCAGGGGCCTTTCGGCAATGAGCAGTTCTTC. Residues: CASSLRQGPFGNEQFF.

The gene calls are TRBV15 and TRBJ2-1; tentatively, D is TRBD1 (6 bases). Trimming pared 0 bases from V and 0 bases from J, leaving 12 bases between. The CDR3 covers 17 residues. The germline V gene has CDR1 LNHNV and CDR2 YYDKDF (reference sequence). The CDR3 nucleotides are TGTGCCACCAGCAGAGAAAGGACAGCAAGCTCCTACAATGAGCAGTTCTTC. Its translation: CATSRERTASSYNEQFF.

This sequence joins TRBV5-1 and TRBJ2-2, with D unresolved. The V end lost 6 bases, the J end lost 5 bases, and 5 bases lay between the germline ends. Germline V CDR1 and CDR2: SGHRS, YFSETQ. The CDR3 sequence is 11 residues long. The CDR3 region is CASNQTGELFF. As DNA, the CDR3 is TGCGCCAGCAACCAGACCGGGGAGCTGTTTTTT.